One and the same sample provided the 27 T cell receptor beta chains below, sequenced in a study of T-cell reconstitution after alpha-beta-depleted transplantation in children. Unique molecular identifiers were used in preparing the TCRbeta library. In TCRdb, the PCR reads were re-called with MiXCR into one record per CDR3 protein. The sample shows about 76,000 distinct CDR3 sequences, 13% to 15% of them seen only once. Here the sequenced sample was PBMCs, mostly from graft donor cells, taken 180 days after TCRalphabeta/CD19-depleted stem cell transplant. All receptors come from a male patient aged 2-10 years who had a stem cell transplant for acute lymphoblastic leukemia, so the T cells may come from the graft donor.

This clonotype was seen more than once but under ten times. The V call is TRBV6-5, the J call TRBJ1-1; 8 bases align to TRBD1. CDR1 and CDR2 (germline): MNHEY, SVGAGI. After removal of 4 bases from V and 4 bases from J, the junction contained 5 bases not matched to a gene. The CDR3 has 14 residues. The CDR3 is CASSFTGGVTEAFF. In DNA, the CDR3 is TGTGCCAGCAGTTTTACAGGGGGGGTCACTGAAGCTTTCTTT.

This clonotype was counted only a few times. The chain carries TRBV5-1 and TRBJ2-2; possible D gene TRBD1, 7 bases. The V end was cut by 2 bases, the J end by 13 bases, with 24 bases between. This CDR3 region has 16 residues. Germline CDR1 and CDR2: SGHRS and YFSETQ. The CDR3 loop reads CASSFRGVEPRPGLFF. The CDR3 DNA reads as TGCGCCAGCAGCTTCAGGGGGGTGGAACCCCGACCCGGGCTGTTTTTT.

This clonotype was seen repeatedly, ten times or more. The rearrangement uses TRBV4-3 and TRBJ2-6; tentatively, D is TRBD1 or TRBD2 (6 bases each). The CDR3 spans 17 residues. Germline CDR1 reads LGHNA; CDR2 reads YSLEER. V lost 4 bases, J lost 1 base, and 14 bases lay in between. The CDR3 region has the DNA TGCGCCAGCAGCCCCAGGGGACTCTCGTCTGGGGCCAACGTCCTGACTTTC. Translating gives CASSPRGLSSGANVLTF.

This clonotype was counted at least ten times. The chain is built from TRBV12-3 or TRBV12-4 and TRBJ1-4, with D maybe TRBD1 (6 bases). The CDR3 has 14 residues. The V gene lost 3 bases and the J gene lost 7 bases, with 12 bases spanning the gap. The CDR3 sequence is CASSFLGGSEKLFF. The DNA for the CDR3 is TGTGCCAGCAGTTTTCTGGGGGGCAGTGAAAAACTGTTTTTT.

The J gene is TRBJ1-2, the V gene TRBV20-1; TRBD1 agrees at 9 bases. V lost 6 bases to trimming and J lost 6 bases; unmatched junction nucleotides: 5. Germline loops: CDR1 DFQATT, CDR2 SNEGSKA (reference sequence). The CDR3 extends over 12 amino acids. The CDR3 nucleotides are TGCAGTGCCGGCCGGGACAGGGATGGCTACACCTTC. Its translation is CSAGRDRDGYTF.

The chain carries TRBV20-1 and TRBJ2-3, with unresolved D. In germline, CDR1 is DFQATT, CDR2 SNEGSKA (reference sequence). V gave up 1 base and J gave up 1 base, with 9 bases separating them. The CDR3 is 14 amino acids. The CDR3 nucleotides read TGCAGTGCTAGAGTTGCGGCGGGCACAGATACGCAGTATTTT. Translating gives CSARVAAGTDTQYF.

This clonotype was picked up a small number of times. The chain is built from TRBV12-3 or TRBV12-4 and TRBJ2-3; TRBD1 matches 7 bases. Trimming removed 10 bases from V and 4 bases from J; junction bases left unmatched: 8. The CDR3 is 13 amino acids. CDR3 sequence: CAIPGQHPDTQYF. In DNA, the CDR3 is TGTGCCATCCCGGGACAGCATCCAGATACGCAGTATTTT.

Only a few counts were recorded for this clonotype. This chain connects TRBV5-4 to TRBJ2-1; 8 bases are a match to TRBD1. V trimming: 5 bases; J trimming: 4 bases; junction bases outside the gene matches: 8. Germline V gene data show CDR1 as SGHNT and CDR2 as YYREEE (reference sequence). The CDR3 consists of 15 residues. The CDR3 spells CASSSRDRLYNEQFF. CDR3 nucleotide sequence: TGTGCCAGCAGTTCCCGGGACAGGCTTTACAATGAGCAGTTCTTC.

Many counts were recorded for this clonotype. V gene TRBV7-6 combines with J gene TRBJ2-6; D is undetermined. The CDR3 runs to 15 residues. The germline V gene encodes CDR1 SGHVS and CDR2 FNYEAQ. V lost 1 base to trimming and J lost 0 bases, with 4 bases between them. CDR3 region: CASSLVGSGANVLTF. CDR3 bases: TGTGCCAGCAGCTTAGTGGGCTCTGGGGCCAACGTCCTGACTTTC.

V usage is TRBV7-2 and J usage is TRBJ2-2; D gene ambiguous. CDR3 length: 15 residues. Trimming removed 3 bases at V and 3 bases at J, with 11 bases between. Germline lookup yields CDR1 SGHTA and CDR2 FQGNSA. In nucleotides, the CDR3 is TGTGCCAGCAGCTTGAGTCTGAGGCACACCGGGGAGCTGTTTTTT. Its protein is CASSLSLRHTGELFF. Variable domain in full (rest from reference TRBV7-2 and TRBJ2-2): GAGVSQSPSNKVTEKGKDVELRCDPISGHTALYWYRQSLGQGLEFLIYFQGNSAPDKSGLPSDRFSAERTGGSVSTLTIQRTQQEDSAVYLCASSLSLRHTGELFFGEGSRLTVL.

This clonotype showed up many times. This chain links TRBV20-1 with TRBJ2-7; 7 nucleotides match TRBD1. This CDR3 has 13 residues. CDR1 is DFQATT and CDR2 is SNEGSKA in the germline V gene (reference sequence). Trimming removed 3 bases from V and 5 bases from J; junction bases left unmatched: 7. As DNA, the CDR3 is TGCAGTGCTAGGCCACAGGGGAGCAACGAGCAGTACTTC. Encoded protein: CSARPQGSNEQYF.

This clonotype was detected only a few times. A read error may explain this, as a much larger clone is one base away. The rearrangement uses TRBV9 and TRBJ1-2; D is uncertain. CDR3 length equals 10 residues. V was pared by 3 bases and J by 6 bases, with 3 bases between. The V gene's germline CDR1 is SGDLS and CDR2 YYNGEE. The CDR3 loop is CASSGNGYTF. CDR3 coding DNA: TGTGCCAGCAGCGGCAATGGCTACACCTTC. Looking up the rest from reference TRBV9 and TRBJ1-2 gives the full variable domain: DSGVTQTPKHLITATGQRVTLRCSPRSGDLSVYWYQQSLDQGLQFLIQYYNGEERAKGNILERFSAQQFPDLHSELNLSSLELGDSALYFCASSGNGYTFGSGTRLTVV.

V gene TRBV9 combines with J gene TRBJ2-7; no reliable D call. This CDR3 is 14 amino acids long. V shed 4 bases and J shed 0 bases, with 11 bases lying between them. CDR1 is SGDLS, CDR2 YYNGEE, per germline. CDR3 sequence reads: CASSFHVGSYEQYF. In DNA form, the CDR3 reads TGTGCCAGCAGCTTTCACGTGGGCTCCTACGAGCAGTACTTC.

This rearrangement joins TRBV21-1 to TRBJ2-7; TRBD2 reflects the table's D call only, with no check against the DNA. TRBV21-1 is given as a pseudogene. This CDR3 has 16 amino acids. The CDR3 sequence: CASILARGSGVYEQYF. CDR3 in DNA: TGTGCCAGCATCCTGGCTCGGGGGAGCGGGGTATACGAGCAGTACTTC.

This clonotype was recorded a few times. The rearrangement joins TRBV20-1 to TRBJ1-6; 9 bases align to TRBD1. The CDR3 is 12 residues long. V shed 7 bases and J 10 bases; nucleotides not matched to a gene: 5. Germline V gene sequence: CDR1 DFQATT, CDR2 SNEGSKA (reference sequence). CDR3 loop: CSVDRGDSPLHF. CDR3 DNA: TGCAGTGTGGACAGGGGAGACTCACCCCTCCACTTT.

This clonotype has just a few counts. V and J are TRBV10-3 and TRBJ1-2; the D is unclear. V dropped 7 bases and J dropped 1 base, with 10 bases sitting between them. Germline V lookup: CDR1 ENHRY, CDR2 SYGVKD. The CDR3 covers 13 residues. CDR3 nucleotides: TGTGCCATCAAGAGGGAGGGTAACTATGGCTACACCTTC. Translated: CAIKREGNYGYTF.

This clonotype was found a few times. The CDR3 loop is CASSPRQGHEQYF. CDR3 DNA sequence: TGTGCCAGCAGCCCTCGGCAGGGCCACGAGCAGTACTTC. The chain links TRBV7-2 to TRBJ2-7; tentative D call: TRBD1 (5 bases). The CDR3 sequence is 13 residues long. Trimming removed 5 bases at V and 5 bases at J, with 13 bases between. The germline gives CDR1 SGHTA, CDR2 FQGNSA. Based on the CDR3 plus reference TRBV7-2 and TRBJ2-7, the full variable domain is GAGVSQSPSNKVTEKGKDVELRCDPISGHTALYWYRQSLGQGLEFLIYFQGNSAPDKSGLPSDRFSAERTGGSVSTLTIQRTQQEDSAVYLCASSPRQGHEQYFGPGTRLTVT.

This chain connects TRBV6-1 to TRBJ2-7; TRBD2 is a possible D gene (6 bases). The V end was cut by 6 bases, the J end by 2 bases, with 11 bases between. The CDR3 consists of 13 residues. The germline CDR1 and CDR2 sequences are MNHNS and SASEGT. CDR3 sequence (DNA): TGTGCCAGCAGCCTGCGGGGCACCTACGAGCAGTACTTC. Protein sequence: CASSLRGTYEQYF.

This clonotype was observed a few times. The chain joins TRBV19 to TRBJ1-1; no reliable D call. CDR1 and CDR2 (germline): LNHDA, SQIVND (reference sequence). The CDR3 runs to 14 residues. Trimming stripped 5 bases from V and 0 bases from J, with 10 bases between. CDR3: CASSPQFMNTEAFF. DNA of the CDR3: TGTGCCAGTAGTCCACAGTTCATGAACACTGAAGCTTTCTTT.

V and J are TRBV28 and TRBJ1-3; D is unclear. The ends were cut back, 6 bases at V and 2 bases at J, with 11 bases in the middle. There are 14 residues in the CDR3. Germline CDR1 reads MDHEN; CDR2 reads SYDVKM. CDR3: CASRYGPAGNTIYF. CDR3 bases: TGTGCCAGCAGATACGGACCCGCTGGAAACACCATATATTTT.

V is TRBV6-1 and J is TRBJ1-1; D is unclear. The CDR3 is 13 residues long. V was cut by 2 bases and J by 3 bases, with 7 bases left in between. Germline loops: CDR1 MNHNS, CDR2 SASEGT. In nucleotides, the CDR3 is TGTGCCAGCAGTGAAATCCGTTACACTGAAGCTTTCTTT. Its protein product is CASSEIRYTEAFF.

This clonotype has a handful of counts. This chain uses TRBV5-1 with TRBJ2-2; D ambiguous. CDR1 and CDR2 (germline): SGHRS, YFSETQ. This CDR3 has 13 amino acids. V lost 1 base, J lost 7 bases, and 8 bases lay in between. CDR3 coding DNA: TGCGCCAGCAGCTTGAATGGGGACGGGGAGCTGTTTTTT. Amino acid sequence: CASSLNGDGELFF.

This clonotype was seen many times. This chain joins TRBV9 and TRBJ2-1; TRBD2 agrees at 7 bases. J gave up 6 bases and V 4 bases, and 7 bases lay outside the gene matches. The CDR3 consists of 14 residues. CDR1 SGDLS and CDR2 YYNGEE come from the germline V gene. In nucleotides, the CDR3 is TGTGCCAGCAGCAGCGCGGGAGTAGGCAATGAGCAGTTCTTC. Translation: CASSSAGVGNEQFF.

This clonotype was detected a few times. The chain couples TRBV28 to TRBJ1-5; TRBD1 aligns across 7 bases. V lost 3 bases to trimming and J lost 2 bases; unmatched junction nucleotides: 4. The CDR3 sequence is 15 residues long. Germline V gene sequence: CDR1 MDHEN, CDR2 SYDVKM. CDR3 residues: CASSFEGAGNQPQHF. The CDR3 nucleotides are TGTGCCAGCAGTTTTGAGGGGGCGGGCAATCAGCCCCAGCATTTT.

The chain recombines TRBV10-3 with TRBJ2-4; D is ambiguous. This CDR3 is 15 amino acids long. Trimming left V 3 bases short and J 0 bases short, with 9 bases between. Germline V gene data show CDR1 as ENHRY and CDR2 as SYGVKD. CDR3 region: CAISEGGLAKNIQYF. The CDR3 bases are TGTGCCATCAGTGAAGGCGGATTAGCCAAAAACATTCAGTACTTC.

This clonotype was counted at least ten times. The chain is built from TRBV6-1 and TRBJ2-1; 8 positions agree with TRBD1. V was pared by 6 bases and J by 0 bases, with 4 bases of the junction left unmatched. The CDR3 is made up of 15 amino acids. Per germline, CDR1 MNHNS and CDR2 SASEGT. In DNA form, the CDR3 reads TGTGCCAGCAGCCGACAGGGGAGCTCCTACAATGAGCAGTTCTTC. Translating gives CASSRQGSSYNEQFF.

The chain is built from TRBV30 and TRBJ2-6; no definite D call. V dropped 2 bases and J dropped 0 bases, with 11 bases sitting between them. The CDR3 is 16 residues long. Germline-derived CDR1 and CDR2 are GTSNPN and SVGIG (reference sequence). The CDR3 DNA follows: TGTGCCTGGAGTCCCTCTAGGCTCTCTGGGGCCAACGTCCTGACTTTC. It is translated as CAWSPSRLSGANVLTF.